This is a list of T cell receptor beta chains from one sample in a study of a mutant IDH1 vaccine in newly diagnosed glioma. Their target antigens are unknown. Using immunoSEQ multiplex PCR, the repertoire was profiled, and TCRdb retains in-frame clones only, with some absent. The sample has roughly 50,000 clones, 65% to 90% seen once. The sequencing used PBMCs, collected from a glioma patient whose treatment included an IDH1 peptide vaccine. The receptors derive from a woman under 30 with glioma. Some clones in this sample may be carry-over from other donors' samples. The CDR3 runs from the conserved cysteine through the conserved F or W. D genes are given only for firm matches. Clone size appears in some rows only: once, few, many, or a class for an expanded clone.

J,size,D,V,CDR3,DNA
TRBJ1-1,.,.,TRBV30,CAWSALYAEAFF,TGTGCCTGGAGTGCCCTGTACGCTGAAGCTTTCTTT
TRBJ1-1,.,.,TRBV4-2,CASSPRGTEAFF,TGTGCCAGCAGCCCTAGGGGCACTGAAGCTTTCTTT
TRBJ1-1,.,.,TRBV6-5,CASSRGGAGAFF,TGTGCCAGCAGCCGGGGGGGGGCTGGGGCTTTCTTT
TRBJ1-6,.,.,TRBV9,CASSTGTSYNSPLHF,TGTGCCAGCAGTACCGGGACATCCTATAATTCACCCCTCCACTTT
TRBJ2-2,.,TRBD2,TRBV7-8,CASSLRLAANTGELFF,TGTGCCAGCAGCTTGAGACTAGCCGCGAACACCGGGGAGCTGTTTTTT
TRBJ1-1,few,.,TRBV19,CASTRDGTEAFF,TGTGCCAGTACCCGGGACGGAACTGAAGCTTTCTTT
TRBJ2-3,.,.,TRBV6-4,CASSDSEGGTDTQYF,TGTGCCAGCAGTGACTCGGAAGGGGGCACAGATACGCAGTATTTT
TRBJ2-5,.,.,TRBV7-8,CASSPRRAVMSQETQYF,TGTGCCAGCAGCCCCCGCAGGGCGGTTATGAGTCAAGAGACCCAGTACTTC
TRBJ2-7,.,TRBD2,TRBV27,CASSPRGGSDYEQYF,TGTGCCAGCAGTCCCCGGGGGGGGTCTGACTACGAGCAGTACTTC
TRBJ2-5,.,TRBD2,TRBV4-1,CASSQGLAGGVQETQYF,TGCGCCAGCAGCCAAGGGCTAGCGGGGGGTGTCCAAGAGACCCAGTACTTC
TRBJ2-2,.,.,TRBV15,CATSQGRGSFRELFF,TGTGCCACCAGCCAAGGAAGGGGCTCCTTCCGGGAGCTGTTTTTT
TRBJ2-3,.,TRBD2,TRBV5-4,CASSRRVAGADTQYF,TGTGCCAGCTCCCGGAGAGTAGCGGGAGCAGATACGCAGTATTTT
TRBJ1-1,.,.,TRBV12-5,CASGQTRMNTEAFF,TGTGCTAGTGGCCAGACCCGAATGAACACTGAAGCTTTCTTT